The entry below describes one T cell receptor (beta chain). Its antigen remains unidentified. The record originates from a study of blood T cells in healthy people across ages. General study findings and limits: With age, beta diversity per million T cells declined roughly linearly, significantly by 35 to 40.

A second PCR, run for roughly 7 to 11 cycles, used a sample-barcoded 5' primer plus a J-beta primer mix. TCRdb reprocessed the 5' RACE reads with MiXCR, giving one entry per CDR3 protein. The sample holds 980,000 or so distinct CDR3 sequences, roughly 52% seen once. The sample was blood. The sequence was obtained from a man aged 25-40 years in good health.

In DNA, the CDR3 is TGCGCCAGCACCAGCGGGGGGTATACCTACAATGAGCAGTTCTTC. Its translation is CASTSGGYTYNEQFF. This chain connects TRBV5-1 to TRBJ2-1; 9 bases match TRBD2. Looked up from germline, CDR1 is SGHRS and CDR2 is YFSETQ. The CDR3 contains 15 residues. V shed 6 bases, J shed 2 bases, and the junction held 6 bases outside the gene matches.